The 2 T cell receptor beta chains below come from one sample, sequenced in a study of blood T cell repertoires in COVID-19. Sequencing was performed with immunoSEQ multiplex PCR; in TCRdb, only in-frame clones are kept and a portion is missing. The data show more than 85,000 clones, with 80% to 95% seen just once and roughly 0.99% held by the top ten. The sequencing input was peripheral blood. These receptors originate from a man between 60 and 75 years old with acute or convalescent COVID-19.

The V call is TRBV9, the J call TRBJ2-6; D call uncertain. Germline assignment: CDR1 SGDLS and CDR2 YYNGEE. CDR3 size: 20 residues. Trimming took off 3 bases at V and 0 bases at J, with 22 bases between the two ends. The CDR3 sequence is CASSAATVDNLVSGANVLTF. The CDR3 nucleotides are TGTGCCAGCAGCGCCGCCACCGTCGACAATCTGGTCTCTGGGGCCAACGTCCTGACTTTC.

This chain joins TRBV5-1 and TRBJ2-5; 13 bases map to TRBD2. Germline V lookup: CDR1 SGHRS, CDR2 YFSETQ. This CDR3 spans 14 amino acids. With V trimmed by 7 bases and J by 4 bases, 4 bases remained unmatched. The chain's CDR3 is CASGTSGTRETQYF. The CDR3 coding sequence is TGCGCCAGCGGGACTAGCGGGACCAGAGAGACCCAGTACTTC. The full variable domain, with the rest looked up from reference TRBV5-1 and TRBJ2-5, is KAGVTQTPRYLIKTRGQQVTLSCSPISGHRSVSWYQQTPGQGLQFLFEYFSETQRNKGNFPGRFSGRQFSNSRSEMNVSTLELGDSALYLCASGTSGTRETQYFGPGTRLLVL.